The entry that follows covers one T cell receptor (beta chain) sequence. Enrolled through a virtual design, the participants were between 18 and 89 years of age and came from some 26 US areas. Donors were grouped by their self-reported clinical history. The germline V gene has CDR1 SGHNT and CDR2 YYREEE (reference sequence). This CDR3 is 16 amino acids long. V was shortened by 4 bases and J by 6 bases, with 23 bases between the two germline ends. These data originate in a study of blood T cell repertoires in COVID-19. On the study more broadly: The origin of the acute and convalescent COVID-19 samples was the United States, Italy and Spain.

Per the original data handling: By means of reference gene primer amplification, nucleated cell counts were estimated. TCRdb keeps only in-frame clones here, not all; method: immunoSEQ multiplex PCR. V and J calls and clone size are copied from that table; D and trimming were computed from the DNA. The sample has a few hundred thousand clones; 85% to 90% are singletons. The source is a woman aged 18-29 years who had recovered from COVID-19. Material: PBMCs or T cells enriched from blood (not recorded which). The V gene is TRBV5-4, the J gene TRBJ2-7, with D perhaps TRBD1 (6 bases). CDR3 coding DNA: TGTGCCAGCAGCCCGCGCCAGATCCCAGGGGTCGGCGAGCAGTACTTC. Its translation is CASSPRQIPGVGEQYF.